This TCR beta chain stems from a study of vaccination and CD4 T cells after COVID-19. The wider study: Convalescent donors totaled six males and four females, including two who were Hispanic. The post-COVID sampling time was a median around 91 days after diagnosis, ranging from 35 to 161. Post-vaccine sampling followed dose two by a median approximately 70 days (range 14 to 241).

V lost 6 bases to trimming and J lost 3 bases, with 12 bases between them. This CDR3 spans 12 amino acids. The germline V gene encodes CDR1 DFQATT and CDR2 SNEGSKA (reference sequence). This clonotype was detected a few times. Its antigen remains unknown. TCRdb analysed the PCR reads with MiXCR anew, one entry per CDR3 protein. The sample includes approximately 19,000 distinct CDR3 sequences, around 68% of them seen just once. Study results and caveats: Convalescent patients gained a median 86.3% of their reactive clones only post-vaccination.

This sequence originates from a human donor who had recovered from COVID-19. The V gene is TRBV20-1, the J gene TRBJ2-7, with a possible D match to TRBD2 (6 bases). This specimen was CD4+ T cells from blood, taken before SARS-CoV-2 vaccination. CDR3 loop: CSADGGLYEQYF. The CDR3 DNA sequence: TGCAGTGCGGACGGGGGTCTCTACGAGCAGTACTTC.